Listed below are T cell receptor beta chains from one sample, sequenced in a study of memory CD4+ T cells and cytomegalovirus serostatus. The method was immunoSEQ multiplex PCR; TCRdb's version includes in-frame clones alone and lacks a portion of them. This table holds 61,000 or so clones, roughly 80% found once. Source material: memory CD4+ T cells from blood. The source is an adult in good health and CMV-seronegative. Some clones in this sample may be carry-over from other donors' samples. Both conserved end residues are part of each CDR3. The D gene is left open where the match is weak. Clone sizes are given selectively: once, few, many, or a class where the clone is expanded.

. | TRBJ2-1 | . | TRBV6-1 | TGTGCCAGCAGTGATTGGCTAGCATCCTACAATGAGCAGTTCTTC | CASSDWLASYNEQFF
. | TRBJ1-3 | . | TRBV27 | TGTGCCAGCAGTTTAACTGGACAGAGGGGAAACACCATATATTTT | CASSLTGQRGNTIYF
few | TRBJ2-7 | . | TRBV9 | TGTGCCAGCAGCCCTCGACATTCCGCTTACGAGCAGTACTTC | CASSPRHSAYEQYF
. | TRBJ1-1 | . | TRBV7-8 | TGTGCCAGCAGCGGAGACAGGCTTGAAGCTTTCTTT | CASSGDRLEAFF
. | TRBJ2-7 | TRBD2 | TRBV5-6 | TGTGCCAGCAGCTCCAGACTAGCGCCCACCCTCCCGTACGAGCAGTACTTC | CASSSRLAPTLPYEQYF
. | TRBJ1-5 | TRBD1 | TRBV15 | TGTGCCACCAGCAGTCGGGACAGGGGTGGAAGCAATCAGCCCCAGCATTTT | CATSSRDRGGSNQPQHF
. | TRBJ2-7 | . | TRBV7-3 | TGTGCCAGCAGCTTAACGGCGTTCAGCGAGCAGTACTTC | CASSLTAFSEQYF
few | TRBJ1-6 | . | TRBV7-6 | TGTGCCAGCAGCCGGACGAATGTTAATTCACCCCTCCACTTT | CASSRTNVNSPLHF
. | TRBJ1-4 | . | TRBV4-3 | TGCGCCAGCAGCCAAGAGGTCGGCGCCAAACTGTTTTTT | CASSQEVGAKLFF
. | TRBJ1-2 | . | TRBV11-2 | TGTGCCAGCAGCTCCCTGTGGAGGGGGGTAAAAGGCTACACCTTC | CASSSLWRGVKGYTF
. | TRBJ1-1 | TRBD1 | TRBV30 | TGTGCCTACCAAACCCGGGGGCGGACAGGGAATCCTGAAGCTTTCTTT | CAYQTRGRTGNPEAFF
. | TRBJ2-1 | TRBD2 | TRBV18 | TGTGCCAGCTCACCAGTGACTAGCGGGGGAACCTACAATGAGCAGTTCTTC | CASSPVTSGGTYNEQFF
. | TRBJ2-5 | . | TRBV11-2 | TGTGCCAGCAGCCCCCATAGGGAGACCCAGTACTTC | CASSPHRETQYF
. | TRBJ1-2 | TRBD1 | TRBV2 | TGTGCCATAACAGGGGAGGGCTACACCTTC | CAITGEGYTF
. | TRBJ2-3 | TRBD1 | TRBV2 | TGTGCCAGCAGTTCCTACACAGGGGGACGCACAGATACGCAGTATTTT | CASSSYTGGRTDTQYF
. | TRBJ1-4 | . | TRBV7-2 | TGTGCCAGCAGCTTAGGGGACCGGCGGAATGAAAAACTGTTTTTT | CASSLGDRRNEKLFF
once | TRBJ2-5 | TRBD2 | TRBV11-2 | TGTGCCAGCAGCCCCATGCTAGCGGGCGTTTCCCAAGAGACCCAGTACTTC | CASSPMLAGVSQETQYF
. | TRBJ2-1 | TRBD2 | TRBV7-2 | TGTGCCAGCAGCTCTGGACTAGCGGGGGCCTACAATGAGCAGTTCTTC | CASSSGLAGAYNEQFF
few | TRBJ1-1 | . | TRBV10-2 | TGCGCCAGCAGGAGTTACTACACTGAAGCTTTCTTT | CASRSYYTEAFF
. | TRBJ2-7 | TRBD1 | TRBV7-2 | TGTGCCAGCAGCCTAAGACAGGGATACGAGCAGTACTTC | CASSLRQGYEQYF
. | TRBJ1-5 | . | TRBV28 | TGTGCCAGCAGTTCTCATCACAAGTCCCAGCCCCAGCATTTT | CASSSHHKSQPQHF
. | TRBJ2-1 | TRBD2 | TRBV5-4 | TGTGCCAGCAGCCCCCCGTTGGGGCTAGCGGAATACAATGAGCAGTTCTTC | CASSPPLGLAEYNEQFF
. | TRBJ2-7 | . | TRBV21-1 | TGTGCCAGCAGCAAAGGGGGCAGGTCCGGGACTAGCTCCAGGGGGTACTTC | CASSKGGRSGTSSRGYF
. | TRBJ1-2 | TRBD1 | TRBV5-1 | TGCGCCAGCAGCTTGGGAGGGGACAGATATGGCTACACCTTC | CASSLGGDRYGYTF
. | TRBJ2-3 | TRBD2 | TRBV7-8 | TGTGCCAGCAGCTTAGGCGTGACTAGCGGGGGGTCCACAGATACGCAGTATTTT | CASSLGVTSGGSTDTQYF
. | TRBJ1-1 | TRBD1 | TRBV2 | TGTGCCAGCAGTGTGGGGCAGGGGGGGGCCTATGAAGCTTTCTTT | CASSVGQGGAYEAFF